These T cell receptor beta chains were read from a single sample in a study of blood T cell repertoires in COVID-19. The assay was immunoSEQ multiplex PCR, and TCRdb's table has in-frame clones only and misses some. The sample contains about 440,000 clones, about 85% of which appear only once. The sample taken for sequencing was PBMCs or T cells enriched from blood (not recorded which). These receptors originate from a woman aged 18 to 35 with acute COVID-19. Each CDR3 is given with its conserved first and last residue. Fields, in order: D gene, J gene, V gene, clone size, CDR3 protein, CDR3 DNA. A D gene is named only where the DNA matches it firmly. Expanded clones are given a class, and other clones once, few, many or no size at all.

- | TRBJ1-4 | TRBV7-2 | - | CASSGTSTNEKLFF | TGTGCCAGCAGCGGGACTTCAACTAATGAAAAACTGTTTTTT
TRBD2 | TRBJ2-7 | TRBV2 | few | CASSPGGRYEQYF | TGTGCCAGCAGTCCGGGGGGGCGGTACGAGCAGTACTTC
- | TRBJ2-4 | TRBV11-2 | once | CASSLMGSAKNIQYF | TGTGCCAGCAGCTTAATGGGCTCGGCCAAAAACATTCAGTACTTC
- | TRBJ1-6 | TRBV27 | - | CASSLTKTRGDSPLHF | TGTGCCAGCAGTTTAACCAAAACAAGGGGTGATTCACCCCTCCACTTT
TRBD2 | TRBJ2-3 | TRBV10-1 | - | CASSDSTSGGNTDTQYF | TGCGCCAGCAGCGACAGTACTAGCGGGGGGAATACAGATACGCAGTATTTT
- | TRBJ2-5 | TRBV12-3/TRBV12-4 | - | CASRTSLETQYF | TGTGCCAGCAGGACTAGTCTGGAGACCCAGTACTTC
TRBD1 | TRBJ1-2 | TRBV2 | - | CASSLRQGGGYTF | TGTGCCAGCAGCCTCCGACAGGGAGGTGGCTACACCTTC
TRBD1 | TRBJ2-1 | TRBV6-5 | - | CASSSTTGTYNEQFF | TGTGCCAGCAGTTCGACGACAGGGACCTACAATGAGCAGTTCTTC
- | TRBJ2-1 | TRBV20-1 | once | CSASLASDLSNEQFF | TGCAGTGCTAGTTTAGCTAGCGACCTTTCCAATGAGCAGTTCTTC
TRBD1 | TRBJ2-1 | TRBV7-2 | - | CASSSPGQGRGDEQFF | TGTGCCAGCAGCTCCCCGGGACAGGGGCGCGGCGATGAGCAGTTCTTC
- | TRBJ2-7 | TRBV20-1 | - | CSASLYEQYF | TGCAGTGCTAGCCTATACGAGCAGTACTTC
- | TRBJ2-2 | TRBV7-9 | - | CASSLASGTNTGELFF | TGTGCCAGCAGCTTAGCCTCCGGGACAAACACCGGGGAGCTGTTTTTT
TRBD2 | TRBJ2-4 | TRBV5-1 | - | CASSPVAGGPVNIQYF | TGCGCCAGCAGCCCGGTAGCGGGAGGGCCAGTTAACATTCAGTACTTC
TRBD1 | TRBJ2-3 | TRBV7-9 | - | CASSAPTGLTDTQYF | TGTGCCAGCAGCGCACCGACAGGGCTGACAGATACGCAGTATTTT
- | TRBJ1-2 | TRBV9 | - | CASSAPGGYYGYTF | TGTGCCAGCAGCGCCCCCGGGGGGTACTATGGCTACACCTTC
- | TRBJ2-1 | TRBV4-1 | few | CASSRAERVGGRNEQFF | TGCGCCAGCAGCCGAGCGGAGAGGGTGGGGGGTCGGAATGAGCAGTTCTTC
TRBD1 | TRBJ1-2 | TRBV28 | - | CASRIGQGANYGYTF | TGTGCCAGCAGGATCGGACAGGGGGCTAACTATGGCTACACCTTC
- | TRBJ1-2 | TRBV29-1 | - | CSVDQGYYGYTF | TGCAGCGTTGACCAGGGGTACTATGGCTACACCTTC
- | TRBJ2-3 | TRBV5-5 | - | CASSFTGPTDTQYF | TGTGCCAGCAGCTTTACAGGCCCCACAGATACGCAGTATTTT
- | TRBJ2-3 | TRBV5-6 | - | CASSPSAQYGTDTQYF | TGTGCCAGCAGCCCGAGCGCCCAGTACGGCACAGATACGCAGTATTTT
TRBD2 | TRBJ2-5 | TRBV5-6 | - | CASSKLRTSGGKETQYF | TGTGCCAGCAGCAAACTCAGGACTAGCGGGGGAAAAGAGACCCAGTACTTC
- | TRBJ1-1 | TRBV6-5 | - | CASKRGGRMNTEAFF | TGTGCCAGCAAAAGGGGGGGTCGCATGAACACTGAAGCTTTCTTT
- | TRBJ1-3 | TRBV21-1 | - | CASTFPDRPSGNTIYF | TGTGCCAGCACCTTCCCGGACAGACCCTCTGGAAACACCATATATTTT
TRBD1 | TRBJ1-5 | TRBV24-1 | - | CATSERHRDRGTQPQHF | TGTGCCACCAGTGAGCGTCACCGGGACAGGGGGACTCAGCCCCAGCATTTT
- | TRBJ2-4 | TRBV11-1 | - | CASSSSEDIQYF | TGTGCCAGCAGCTCTTCCGAGGACATTCAGTACTTC
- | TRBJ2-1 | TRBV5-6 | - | CASSHNTGQNYNEQFF | TGTGCCAGCAGCCATAATACCGGACAGAACTACAATGAGCAGTTCTTC
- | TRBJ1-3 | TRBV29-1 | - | CSASVLSGNTIYF | TGCAGCGCCTCCGTCCTTTCTGGAAACACCATATATTTT
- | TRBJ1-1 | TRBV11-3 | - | CASSLQENTEAFF | TGTGCCAGCAGTTTACAGGAGAACACTGAAGCTTTCTTT
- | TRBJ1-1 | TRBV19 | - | CASSNGRNTEAFF | TGTGCCAGTAGTAACGGGAGGAACACTGAAGCTTTCTTT
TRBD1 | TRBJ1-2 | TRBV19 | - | CASSERGQYGYTF | TGTGCCAGTAGTGAGAGGGGGCAATATGGCTACACCTTC
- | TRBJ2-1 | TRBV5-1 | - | CASRPIVTGVNEQFF | TGCGCCAGCAGACCAATAGTGACGGGGGTCAATGAGCAGTTCTTC
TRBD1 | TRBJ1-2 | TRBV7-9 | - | CASSDRQGHGYTF | TGTGCCAGCAGTGATAGACAGGGGCACGGCTACACCTTC
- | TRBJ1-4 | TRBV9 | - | CASSVGQGRNEKLFF | TGTGCCAGCAGCGTAGGCCAGGGGAGAAATGAAAAACTGTTTTTT
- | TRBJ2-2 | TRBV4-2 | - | CASSQDLGREGELFF | TGTGCCAGCAGCCAAGATTTGGGGCGCGAGGGGGAGCTGTTTTTT
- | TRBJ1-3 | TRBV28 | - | CASNIGDGNTIYF | TGTGCCAGCAACATAGGAGACGGAAACACCATATATTTT
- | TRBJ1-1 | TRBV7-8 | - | CASSFGGRGEAFF | TGTGCCAGCAGCTTTGGCGGGCGGGGGGAAGCTTTCTTT
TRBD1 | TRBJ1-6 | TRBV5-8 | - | CASTLGTGGSPLHF | TGTGCCAGCACCCTCGGGACAGGGGGTTCACCCCTCCACTTT
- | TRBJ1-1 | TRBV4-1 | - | CASSQVRAVTEAFF | TGCGCCAGCAGCCAAGTGAGGGCGGTCACTGAAGCTTTCTTT
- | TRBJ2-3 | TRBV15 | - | CATSSYRQVGDTQYF | TGTGCCACCAGCAGTTACCGACAGGTCGGGGATACGCAGTATTTT
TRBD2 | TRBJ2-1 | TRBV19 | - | CASRKGTSSYNEQFF | TGTGCCAGTAGGAAAGGGACTAGCTCCTACAATGAGCAGTTCTTC
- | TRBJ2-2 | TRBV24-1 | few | CATSDLASRTGELFF | TGTGCCACCAGTGATTTGGCATCTCGGACCGGGGAGCTGTTTTTT
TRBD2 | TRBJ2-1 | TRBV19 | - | CANNPGTSGYEQFF | TGTGCCAATAATCCCGGGACTAGCGGGTATGAGCAGTTCTTC
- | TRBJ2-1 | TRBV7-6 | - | CASSLIYGRTNNEQFF | TGTGCCAGCAGCTTAATCTACGGGAGAACCAACAATGAGCAGTTCTTC
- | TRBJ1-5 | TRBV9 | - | CASSVAGSDNQPQHF | TGTGCCAGCAGCGTAGCAGGGTCTGACAATCAGCCCCAGCATTTT
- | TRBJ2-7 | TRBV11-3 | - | CASSLLPPGRKPYEQYF | TGTGCCAGCAGCCTCCTACCTCCAGGGCGAAAGCCCTACGAGCAGTACTTC
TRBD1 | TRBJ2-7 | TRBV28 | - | CASRGQGGYEQYF | TGTGCCAGCAGGGGACAGGGGGGGTACGAGCAGTACTTC
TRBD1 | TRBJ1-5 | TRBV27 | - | CASSLSTGTGAVQPQHF | TGTGCCAGCAGTTTATCGACCGGGACAGGGGCCGTGCAGCCCCAGCATTTT
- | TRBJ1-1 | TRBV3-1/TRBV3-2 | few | CASSQETGLAAEAFF | TGTGCCAGCAGCCAAGAAACAGGGTTGGCCGCTGAAGCTTTCTTT
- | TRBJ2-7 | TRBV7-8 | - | CASSLEAGQPYEQYF | TGTGCCAGCAGCTTAGAGGCAGGGCAACCCTACGAGCAGTACTTC
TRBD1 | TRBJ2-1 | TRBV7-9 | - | CASSLVGTGSYNEQFF | TGTGCCAGCAGCTTAGTAGGGACAGGGAGTTACAATGAGCAGTTCTTC
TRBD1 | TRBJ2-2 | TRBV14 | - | CASSRTGEDSTGELFF | TGTGCCAGCAGCCGAACAGGGGAAGATAGCACCGGGGAGCTGTTTTTT
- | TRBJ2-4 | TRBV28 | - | CASSYLQGDKNIQYF | TGTGCCAGCAGTTACTTACAGGGAGACAAAAACATTCAGTACTTC
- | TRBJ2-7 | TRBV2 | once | CASSDITAGAGEQYF | TGTGCCAGCAGTGATATTACGGCAGGGGCTGGGGAGCAGTACTTC
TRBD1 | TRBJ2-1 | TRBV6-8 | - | CASSCDRGYPENEQFF | TGTGCCAGCAGTTGTGACAGGGGGTACCCGGAAAATGAGCAGTTCTTC
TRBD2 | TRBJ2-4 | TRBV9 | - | CASSVDAGVAKNIQYF | TGTGCCAGCAGCGTAGATGCGGGAGTAGCCAAAAACATTCAGTACTTC
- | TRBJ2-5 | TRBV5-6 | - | CASSPGQETQYF | TGTGCCAGCAGCCCGGGACAAGAGACCCAGTACTTC
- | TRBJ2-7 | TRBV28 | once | CASSPRTRNSYEQYF | TGTGCCAGCAGTCCTAGGACACGAAACTCCTACGAGCAGTACTTC
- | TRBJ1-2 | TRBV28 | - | CASSPDRAGGYTF | TGTGCCAGCAGCCCAGACCGGGCAGGGGGCTACACCTTC
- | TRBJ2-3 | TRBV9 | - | CASSLRGPDYTDTQYF | TGTGCCAGCAGCCTAAGAGGGCCCGACTACACAGATACGCAGTATTTT
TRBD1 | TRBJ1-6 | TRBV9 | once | CASTETGAHSPLHF | TGTGCCAGCACCGAGACAGGGGCACATTCACCCCTCCACTTT